A selection of T cell receptor beta chains follows, all from one sample in a study of blood T cells in healthy people across ages. MiXCR, run by TCRdb on the 5' RACE reads, gives a single entry per CDR3 protein. The table shows roughly 570,000 distinct CDR3 sequences, with 27% occurring only once. The sample was blood. Receptors were obtained from a woman in her seventies in good health. The CDR3 runs from the conserved cysteine through the conserved F or W.

CASSGQGAHQPQHF | TRBV2
CSAQRPGVRDYEQYF | TRBV20-1
CASSQDRQGLREKLFF | TRBV4-3
CASSQEASRSNQPQHF | TRBV4-1
CSARALAGGSETQYF | TRBV20-1
CASSPTGETYEQYF | TRBV7-2
CSVGAEGGPYGYTF | TRBV29-1
CACRDQQGAYGYTF | TRBV5-1
CGARAGTAGPPLHF | TRBV20-1
CASSLQVGAEAFF | TRBV5-1
CASSHGTVNSPLHF | TRBV5-1
CASSPDEKLFF | TRBV2
CSVESDREEPGTQFF | TRBV29-1
CASKGGISYNEQFF | TRBV2
CASRRLRGGSQETQYF | TRBV6-6
CASSAGGAWNIQYF | TRBV6-6
CAISEYTSLAGVFNEQFF | TRBV10-3
CASSPHRGSRNEQYF | TRBV18
CASSPNQGDEQYF | TRBV18
CASSREPFWTIYF | TRBV4-1
CASSLIRPGASTYRLGYTF | TRBV5-5
CASSQELGGGDYEQYF | TRBV4-2
CASSLLAGGSDTQYF | TRBV27
CASSPPSLLETQYF | TRBV18
CASSQDNGRGRNEQYF | TRBV4-2
CASRIIAGRTDTQYF | TRBV6-5
CASSFRSGDQETQYF | TRBV11-3
CATGTNTGELFF | TRBV24-1
CASSLAAGEVNYGYTF | TRBV7-2
CASSYENRQNTEAFF | TRBV6-5
CASREEANTGELFF | TRBV28
CSARASGLETQYF | TRBV20-1
CSARVGGANYGYTF | TRBV20-1
CASSVPVLGTKNIQYF | TRBV2
CSAQGGSSPTNEKLFF | TRBV20-1
CASSSSDGERGYEQYF | TRBV7-9
CASSPQMGQAIETQYF | TRBV7-2
CASRATGYEQYF | TRBV10-2
CASSREHVNEKLFF | TRBV12-3/TRBV12-4
CSVATSNEQFF | TRBV29-1
CASSQGLASPETQYF | TRBV11-3
CASSFVARDGEAFF | TRBV7-2